The 24 T cell receptor beta chains presented below share a single source sample, sequenced in a study of early T cells in non-severe SARS-CoV-2 infection (dated by TCRdb to the early 2020s). Library preparation was by 5' RACE. Reads for this sample came from a NextSeq 500. TCRdb trimmed public reads at Q25 via fastp, called clones via MiXCR and kept in-frame beta chains. Identical CDR3 protein sequences are pooled into one entry, listed with their most common genes and DNA. The sample table holds around 33,000 distinct CDR3 sequences, of which about 6% were seen once. Clones ranked in the top ten supply approximately 7.5% of the sample. Sequenced material: whole blood. Every receptor here comes from an adult who was a healthcare worker with PCR-confirmed SARS-CoV-2 infection or an uninfected control (not recorded which).

This clonotype was seen at least ten times. The chain carries TRBV7-3 and TRBJ2-1; D possibly uses TRBD1 or TRBD2 (7 bases each). The CDR3 contains 14 residues. Germline values: CDR1 SGHTA, CDR2 FQGTGA. The V end lost 5 bases, the J end lost 7 bases, and 15 bases lay between the germline ends. CDR3 in DNA: TGTGCCAGCAGCCAGACAGGGACTAAAAATGAGCAGTTCTTC. Protein sequence: CASSQTGTKNEQFF.

This clonotype turned up a few times. The gene calls are TRBV7-9 and TRBJ2-7; D is perhaps TRBD1 (6 bases). The germline V and J ends were trimmed by 5 bases and 5 bases, with 16 bases remaining between them. The CDR3 has 14 residues. CDR1 and CDR2 from the germline V gene are SEHNR and FQNEAQ (reference sequence). The CDR3 region is CASSRKGGTHEQYF. CDR3 DNA: TGTGCCAGCAGCCGGAAAGGGGGTACCCACGAGCAGTACTTC.

At least ten counts were recorded for this clonotype. The V gene is TRBV20-1, the J gene TRBJ2-3; the match to TRBD2 covers 7 bases. The CDR3 sequence is 14 residues long. The germline CDR1 and CDR2 sequences are DFQATT and SNEGSKA (reference sequence). V trimming: 3 bases; J trimming: 2 bases; junction bases outside the gene matches: 5. The CDR3 protein is CSASTSAATDTQYF. CDR3 coding DNA: TGCAGTGCTAGTACTAGCGCAGCCACAGATACGCAGTATTTT.

This clonotype was counted between two and nine times. The genes are TRBV4-3 and TRBJ2-6, with a tentative D call TRBD1 (6 bases). The CDR3 consists of 16 residues. V shed 4 bases and J shed 2 bases, with 12 bases lying between them. Germline loops: CDR1 LGHNA, CDR2 YSLEER. This chain's CDR3 is CASSPRWGPGANVLTF. The CDR3 bases are TGCGCCAGCAGCCCTCGTTGGGGGCCTGGGGCCAACGTCCTGACTTTC.

This clonotype was observed at least ten times. The chain employs TRBV10-2 and TRBJ2-1; no definite D call. This CDR3 spans 15 amino acids. CDR1 and CDR2 from the germline V gene are WSHSY and SAAADI. Trimming took off 4 bases at V and 5 bases at J, with 15 bases between the two ends. CDR3 amino acids: CASSVRRREDNEQFF. For the CDR3, the DNA is TGCGCCAGCAGTGTCCGGCGTCGTGAGGACAATGAGCAGTTCTTC.

In its sample, this clonotype was seen many times. This chain joins TRBV6-1 and TRBJ2-7; 9 bases match TRBD2. The CDR3 covers 15 residues. V lost 1 base to trimming and J lost 2 bases; unmatched junction nucleotides: 3. Germline-derived CDR1 and CDR2 are MNHNS and SASEGT. Here the CDR3 reads CASSEDGGGAYEQYF. The CDR3 bases are TGTGCCAGCAGTGAAGATGGCGGGGGGGCCTACGAGCAGTACTTC.

At least ten counts were recorded for this clonotype. The chain employs TRBV28 and TRBJ1-6, with 8 bases lining up with TRBD1. Trimming cost V 3 bases and J 7 bases; bases outside gene matches: 5. Germline V gene lookup returns CDR1 MDHEN and CDR2 SYDVKM. The CDR3 sequence is 15 residues long. DNA for the CDR3: TGTGCCAGCAGTTTGAGGACAGGGAACAATTCACCCCTCCACTTT. This sequence encodes CASSLRTGNNSPLHF.

This clonotype was found a few times. The chain carries TRBV6-5 and TRBJ2-6; D is possibly TRBD2 (5 bases). The germline CDR1 and CDR2 sequences are MNHEY and SVGAGI. V lost 8 bases and J 0 bases, leaving 11 bases between the germline ends. CDR3 length: 15 amino acids. The CDR3 sequence is CASSPRGSGANVLTF. CDR3 sequence (DNA): TGTGCCAGCTCCCCACGGGGCTCTGGGGCCAACGTCCTGACTTTC.

Ten or more counts support this clonotype. This chain joins TRBV29-1 and TRBJ1-1, with D hard to call. The CDR3 spans 13 residues. From germline, CDR1 is SQVTM and CDR2 ANQGSEA. V was trimmed by 6 bases and J by 0 bases, leaving 11 bases between them. CDR3 bases: TGCAGCGTGCGGTGGGTTTTGAACACTGAAGCTTTCTTT. Its translation: CSVRWVLNTEAFF.

This clonotype was observed many times. The gene calls are TRBV20-1 and TRBJ2-5; unclear D gene. The length of the CDR3 is 12 residues. Trimming left V 3 bases short and J 1 base short, with 6 bases between. The germline V gene has CDR1 DFQATT and CDR2 SNEGSKA (reference sequence). The CDR3 DNA sequence: TGCAGTGCTAGCGTCAGCCAAGAGACCCAGTACTTC. Its protein is CSASVSQETQYF.

The chain has TRBV27 and TRBJ1-6, with D tentatively TRBD1 (6 bases). The CDR3 runs 15 residues. Germline-derived CDR1 and CDR2 are MNHEY and SMNVEV (reference sequence). V lost 8 bases, J lost 9 bases, and 20 bases lay in between. The CDR3 spells CASGGAVAGASPLHF. The CDR3 DNA sequence: TGTGCCAGCGGGGGGGCGGTGGCAGGGGCTTCACCCCTCCACTTT.

There are a few counts of this clonotype. The genes are TRBV20-1 and TRBJ2-1; 8 nucleotides align to TRBD1. The ends lost 2 bases at V and 6 bases at J; junction bases unmatched: 9. Germline V gene lookup returns CDR1 DFQATT and CDR2 SNEGSKA (reference sequence). The CDR3 totals 15 residues. CDR3 bases: TGCAGTGCTAGAATTCCCGGGACAGGCCCCAATGAGCAGTTCTTC. Translation gives CSARIPGTGPNEQFF.

This clonotype came up many times. This chain uses TRBV10-3 with TRBJ2-1; TRBD1 is a possible D gene (6 bases). Trimming took 0 bases from V and 8 from J, leaving 11 bases between them. CDR3 length equals 14 residues. The germline CDR1 and CDR2 sequences are ENHRY and SYGVKD. The CDR3 spells CAISESGGRYEQFF. The CDR3, as DNA: TGTGCCATCAGTGAGTCTGGGGGCCGGTATGAGCAGTTCTTC.

The chain uses TRBV29-1 and TRBJ1-4; no firm D call. Germline CDR1 reads SQVTM; CDR2 reads ANQGSEA. The CDR3 consists of 14 residues. Between the trimmed V and J ends, which lost 3 bases and 3 bases, there was a span of 11 bases. CDR3 DNA: TGCAGCGTTGATACCCCGGCCTCTAATGAAAAACTGTTTTTT. It yields the protein CSVDTPASNEKLFF.

This clonotype was recorded many times. The chain couples TRBV15 to TRBJ1-6; D not certain. Germline CDR1 and CDR2: LNHNV and YYDKDF (reference sequence). This CDR3 contains 15 residues. Trimming took 3 bases from V and 6 from J, leaving 12 bases between them. This CDR3 reads CATSRVDIPNSPLHF. The CDR3, as DNA: TGTGCCACCAGCAGGGTCGATATACCTAATTCACCCCTCCACTTT.

This clonotype was counted many times. The chain carries TRBV24-1 and TRBJ1-3, with D perhaps matching TRBD1 (6 bases). This CDR3 spans 15 amino acids. V gave up 2 bases and J gave up 0 bases, with 7 bases separating them. The germline CDR1 and CDR2 sequences are KGHDR and SFDVKD. CDR3 loop: CATSDSGASGNTIYF. The CDR3 DNA reads TGTGCCACCAGTGATTCGGGGGCCTCTGGAAACACCATATATTTT.

The V gene is TRBV21-1, the J gene TRBJ1-2; TRBD1 is the table's D call, not checked against the DNA. TRBV21-1 is a known pseudogene. The CDR3 is 14 amino acids. This CDR3 reads CASSARTTNYGYTF. Written as DNA, the CDR3 is TGTGCCAGCAGCGCGCGGACAACTAACTATGGCTACACCTTC.

A word on this clonotype: It is unclear where the CDR3 begins or ends on the DNA, so no DNA is shown, and the CDR3 is as TCRdb lists it. The chain uses TRBV4-3 and TRBJ2-6; no check of the table's D call, TRBD1, against the DNA was made. CDR1 and CDR2 from the germline V gene are LGHNA and YSLEER. 16 amino acids form the CDR3, both terminal residues included. The CDR3 sequence: CASSPRWGPGANVQTF.

This clonotype was found many times. The gene calls are TRBV19 and TRBJ2-5; D is perhaps TRBD2 (7 bases). CDR3 length equals 15 residues. Germline values: CDR1 LNHDA, CDR2 SQIVND (reference sequence). Trimming shortened V by 6 bases and J by 2 bases, and 16 bases separated the two germline ends. The CDR3 loop is CASSGSGGPQETQYF. CDR3 in DNA: TGTGCCAGTAGCGGGTCGGGGGGCCCTCAAGAGACCCAGTACTTC.

This clonotype was seen more than once but under ten times. The rearrangement uses TRBV7-8 and TRBJ1-1, with TRBD1 as a possible D gene (5 bases). This CDR3 spans 16 amino acids. Looked up from germline, CDR1 is SGHVS and CDR2 is FQNEAQ. Between the trimmed V and J ends, which lost 5 bases and 0 bases, there was a span of 16 bases. The DNA of the CDR3 is TGTGCCAGCAGCACCTTGGGGGAGGTCATGAACACTGAAGCTTTCTTT. Protein sequence: CASSTLGEVMNTEAFF. Combining the CDR3 with reference TRBV7-8 and TRBJ1-1 gives the whole variable domain GAGVSQSPRYKVAKRGQDVALRCDPISGHVSLFWYQQALGQGPEFLTYFQNEAQLDKSGLPSDRFFAERPEGSVSTLKIQRTQQEDSAVYLCASSTLGEVMNTEAFFGQGTRLTVV.

This clonotype was counted only a few times. V gene TRBV18 combines with J gene TRBJ2-5; a weak D match, TRBD1 (6 bases). This CDR3 contains 15 residues. Trimming cost V 3 bases and J 1 base, with 12 bases left between them. The germline V gene encodes CDR1 KGHSH and CDR2 LQKENI. This CDR3 is CASSPPRGSQETQYF. The CDR3 nucleotides are TGTGCCAGCTCACCCCCCAGGGGTAGCCAAGAGACCCAGTACTTC.

This chain joins TRBV28 and TRBJ2-6, with 7 bases lining up with TRBD1. Germline V gene data show CDR1 as MDHEN and CDR2 as SYDVKM. The V gene end was trimmed by 5 bases and the J gene end by 1 base; junction bases not matched to a gene: 8. The CDR3 length is 17 residues. Here the CDR3 reads CASSPPGQLSGANVLTF. The CDR3 DNA is TGTGCCAGCAGTCCCCCGGGACAGCTATCTGGGGCCAACGTCCTGACTTTC.

This clonotype has at least ten counts. The rearrangement uses TRBV29-1 and TRBJ1-1; unclear D gene. CDR3 size: 11 residues. Germline assignment: CDR1 SQVTM and CDR2 ANQGSEA. V was cut by 7 bases and J by 1 base, with 7 bases left in between. The CDR3 loop reads CSGKTNTEAFF. In nucleotides, the CDR3 is TGCAGCGGTAAGACGAACACTGAAGCTTTCTTT.

This clonotype was counted ten times or more. The chain recombines TRBV28 with TRBJ1-2, with a weak D call TRBD1 (5 bases). The CDR3 extends over 16 amino acids. Trimming cost V 4 bases and J 0 bases, with 15 bases left between them. Germline V CDR1 and CDR2: MDHEN, SYDVKM. DNA for the CDR3: TGTGCCAGCAGTTGGCCAGGGTTTATCGCTAACTATGGCTACACCTTC. This codes for CASSWPGFIANYGYTF.